In this sample, the clone carrying this T cell receptor (beta chain) is medium-sized (0.01 to 0.1%). Its antigen is unidentified. The V gene end was trimmed by 3 bases and the J gene end by 5 bases; junction bases not matched to a gene: 14. Germline-derived CDR1 and CDR2 are SGDLS and YYNGEE. The CDR3 contains 17 residues. Unique molecular identifiers were used in preparing the TCRbeta library. TCRdb itself ran the PCR reads through MiXCR, one entry per CDR3 protein. The sample consists of about 7,700 distinct CDR3 sequences, 9.5% to 15% of them appearing once. The data were taken from a study of T-cell reconstitution after alpha-beta-depleted transplantation in children. Broader study findings: Most T-cell counts and diversity one year after the transplant came from T cells that were newly produced. Several hundred rapidly expanded clones from non-depleted graft cells reportedly supplied alpha-beta T cells about two months post-transplant.

The sequence was obtained from a patient younger than 10 who had a stem cell transplant for inherited bone marrow failure, so the T cells may come from the graft donor. This sample comprised PBMCs, mostly from graft donor cells, obtained 60 days after TCRalphabeta/CD19-depleted stem cell transplant. The chain is built from TRBV9 and TRBJ2-5; 9 positions agree with TRBD1. The CDR3: CASSARTGERVGETQYF. The CDR3 DNA reads as TGTGCCAGCAGCGCCCGGACAGGGGAGAGGGTCGGGGAGACCCAGTACTTC.